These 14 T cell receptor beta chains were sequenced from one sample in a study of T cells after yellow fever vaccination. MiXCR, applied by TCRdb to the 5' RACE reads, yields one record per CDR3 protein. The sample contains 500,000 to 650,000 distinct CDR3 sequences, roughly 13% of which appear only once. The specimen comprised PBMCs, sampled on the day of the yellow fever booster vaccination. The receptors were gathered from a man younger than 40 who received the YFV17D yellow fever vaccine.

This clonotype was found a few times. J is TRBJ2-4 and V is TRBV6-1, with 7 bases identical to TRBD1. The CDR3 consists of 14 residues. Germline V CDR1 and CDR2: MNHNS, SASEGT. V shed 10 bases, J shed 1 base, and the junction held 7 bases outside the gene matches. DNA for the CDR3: TGTGCCACCCGCCCCAGGGGGGCCAAAAACATTCAGTACTTC. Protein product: CATRPRGAKNIQYF.

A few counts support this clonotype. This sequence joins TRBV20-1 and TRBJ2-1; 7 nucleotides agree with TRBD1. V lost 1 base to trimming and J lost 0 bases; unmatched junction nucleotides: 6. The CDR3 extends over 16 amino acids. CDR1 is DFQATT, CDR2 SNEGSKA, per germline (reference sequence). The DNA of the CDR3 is TGCAGTGCTAGAGTGAGGGACAGCCTCTCCTACAATGAGCAGTTCTTC. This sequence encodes CSARVRDSLSYNEQFF.

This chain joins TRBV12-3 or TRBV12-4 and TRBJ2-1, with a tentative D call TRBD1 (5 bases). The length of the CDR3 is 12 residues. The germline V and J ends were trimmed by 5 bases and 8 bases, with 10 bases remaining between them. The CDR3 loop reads CASSPQGHEQFF. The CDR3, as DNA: TGTGCCAGCAGTCCTCAGGGCCATGAGCAGTTCTTC.

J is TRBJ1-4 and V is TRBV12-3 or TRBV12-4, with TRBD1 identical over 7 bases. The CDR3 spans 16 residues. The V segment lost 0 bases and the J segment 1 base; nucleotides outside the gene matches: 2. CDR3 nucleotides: TGTGCCAGCAGTTTAGCCCCAGGGGGAACTAATGAAAAACTGTTTTTT. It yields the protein CASSLAPGGTNEKLFF.

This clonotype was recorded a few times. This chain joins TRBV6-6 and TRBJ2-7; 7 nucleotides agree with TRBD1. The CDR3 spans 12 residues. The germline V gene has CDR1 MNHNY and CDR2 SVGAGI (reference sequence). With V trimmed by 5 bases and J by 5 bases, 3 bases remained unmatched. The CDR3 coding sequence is TGTGCCAGCAGTGCCCAGGGGGACGAGCAGTACTTC. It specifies CASSAQGDEQYF.

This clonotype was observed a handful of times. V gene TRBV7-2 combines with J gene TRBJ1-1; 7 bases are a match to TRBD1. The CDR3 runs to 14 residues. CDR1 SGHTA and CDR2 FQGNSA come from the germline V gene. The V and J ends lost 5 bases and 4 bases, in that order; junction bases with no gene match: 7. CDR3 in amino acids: CASSGGGRVTEAFF. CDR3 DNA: TGTGCCAGCAGCGGAGGGGGCAGGGTCACTGAAGCTTTCTTT. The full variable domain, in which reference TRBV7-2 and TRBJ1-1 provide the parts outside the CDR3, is GAGVSQSPSNKVTEKGKDVELRCDPISGHTALYWYRQSLGQGLEFLIYFQGNSAPDKSGLPSDRFSAERTGGSVSTLTIQRTQQEDSAVYLCASSGGGRVTEAFFGQGTRLTVV.

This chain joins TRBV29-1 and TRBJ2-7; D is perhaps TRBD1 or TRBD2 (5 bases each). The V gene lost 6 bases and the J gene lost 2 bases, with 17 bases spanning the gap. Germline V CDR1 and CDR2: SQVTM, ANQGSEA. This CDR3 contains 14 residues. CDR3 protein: CSVGLGDLPYEQYF. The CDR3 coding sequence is TGCAGCGTCGGCCTGGGGGACCTTCCCTACGAGCAGTACTTC.

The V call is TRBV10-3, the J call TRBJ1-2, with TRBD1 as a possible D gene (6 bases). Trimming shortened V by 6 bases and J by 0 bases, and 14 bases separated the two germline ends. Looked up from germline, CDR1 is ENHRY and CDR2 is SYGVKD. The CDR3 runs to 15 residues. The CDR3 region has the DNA TGTGCCATCAGGGCCGGACAGACGACTAACTATGGCTACACCTTC. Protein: CAIRAGQTTNYGYTF.

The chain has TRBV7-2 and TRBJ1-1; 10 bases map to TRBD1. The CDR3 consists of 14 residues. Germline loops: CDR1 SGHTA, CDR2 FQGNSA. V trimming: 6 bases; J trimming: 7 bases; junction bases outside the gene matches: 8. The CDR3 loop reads CASRGQGIRNEAFF. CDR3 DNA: TGTGCCAGCAGGGGACAGGGGATACGGAATGAAGCTTTCTTT.

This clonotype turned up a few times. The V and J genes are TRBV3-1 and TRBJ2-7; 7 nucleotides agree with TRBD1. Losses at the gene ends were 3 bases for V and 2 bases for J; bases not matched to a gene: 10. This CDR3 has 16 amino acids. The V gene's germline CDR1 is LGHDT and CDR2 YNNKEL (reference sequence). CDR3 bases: TGTGCCAGCAGCCATCGTCTCGGGCAGGGGGCCTACGAGCAGTACTTC. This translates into CASSHRLGQGAYEQYF.

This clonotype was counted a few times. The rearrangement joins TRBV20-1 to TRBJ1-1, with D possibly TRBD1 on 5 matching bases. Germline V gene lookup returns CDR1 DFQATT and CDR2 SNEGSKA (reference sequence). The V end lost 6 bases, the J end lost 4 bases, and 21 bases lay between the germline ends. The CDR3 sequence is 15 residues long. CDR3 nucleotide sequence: TGCAGTGCCCCCCCCGGGACTAGAGGGAGCACTGAAGCTTTCTTT. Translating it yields CSAPPGTRGSTEAFF.

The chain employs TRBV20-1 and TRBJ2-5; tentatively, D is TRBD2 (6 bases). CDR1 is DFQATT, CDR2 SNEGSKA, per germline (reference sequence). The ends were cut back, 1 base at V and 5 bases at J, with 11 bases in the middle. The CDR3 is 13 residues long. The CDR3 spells CSARAGGSETQYF. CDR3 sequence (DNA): TGCAGTGCTAGAGCTGGGGGGTCCGAGACCCAGTACTTC.

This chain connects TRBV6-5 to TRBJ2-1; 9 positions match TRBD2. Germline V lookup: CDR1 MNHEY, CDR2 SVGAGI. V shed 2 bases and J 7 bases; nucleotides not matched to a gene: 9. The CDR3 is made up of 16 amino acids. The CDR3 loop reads CASSYHGIAGDNEQFF. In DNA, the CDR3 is TGTGCCAGCAGTTACCATGGGATAGCGGGAGATAATGAGCAGTTCTTC.

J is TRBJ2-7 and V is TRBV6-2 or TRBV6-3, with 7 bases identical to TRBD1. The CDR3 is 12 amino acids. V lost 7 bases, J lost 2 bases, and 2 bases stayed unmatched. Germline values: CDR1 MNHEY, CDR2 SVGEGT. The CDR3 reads CASTQGAYEQYF. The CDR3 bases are TGTGCCAGCACCCAGGGGGCCTACGAGCAGTACTTC.